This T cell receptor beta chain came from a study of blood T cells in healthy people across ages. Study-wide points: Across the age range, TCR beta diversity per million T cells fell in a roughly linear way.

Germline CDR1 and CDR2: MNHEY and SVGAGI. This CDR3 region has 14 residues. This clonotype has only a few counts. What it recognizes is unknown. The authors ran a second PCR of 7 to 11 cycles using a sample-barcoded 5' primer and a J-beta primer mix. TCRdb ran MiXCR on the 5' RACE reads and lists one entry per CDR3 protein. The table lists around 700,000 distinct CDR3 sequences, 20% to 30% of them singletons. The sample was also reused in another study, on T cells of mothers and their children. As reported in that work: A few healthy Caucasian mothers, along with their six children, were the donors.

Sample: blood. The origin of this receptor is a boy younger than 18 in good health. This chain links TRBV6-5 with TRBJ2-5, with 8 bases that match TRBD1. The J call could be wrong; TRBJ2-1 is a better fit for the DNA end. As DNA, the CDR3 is TGTGCCAGCAGTGGCCGGGACAGGTACAATGAGCAGTTCTTC. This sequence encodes CASSGRDRYNEQFF.